This T cell receptor beta chain was profiled in a study of vaccination effects on CD4 cells after COVID-19. As for the study in general: Every well housed 1.5 million to 2 million PBMC, which grew in culture alongside 10 IU/ml IL-2 and around 10 ug/ml peptides.

Only in-frame clones appear in the TCRdb table, and some are missing; sequencing was by immunoSEQ multiplex PCR. The table has 70,000 or so clones, over 60% seen once. General observations from the study: Late post-vaccination, clones induced by infection and those induced by vaccine underwent marked clonal contraction. Healthy vaccinees had only 1 of 255 vaccine-induced clones cross-react with common cold coronaviruses.

It was after more than nine days of culture that CD4+ T cells were isolated. None of these healthy vaccinees had been infected with SARS-CoV-2 before vaccination. Concerning this clone itself: Its antigen is undetermined.

The CDR3 length is 15 residues. V shed 2 bases and J shed 2 bases, with 13 bases lying between them. Per the germline V gene, CDR1 is SGHKS and CDR2 is YYEKEE (reference sequence). The receptor was derived from a human donor who received a COVID-19 vaccine. Sequenced material: CD4+ T cells from PBMCs cultured without peptide, taken before COVID-19 vaccination. The chain recombines TRBV5-5 with TRBJ1-1, with D perhaps TRBD1 (5 bases). The CDR3 spells CASSFRDSSNTEAFF. CDR3 sequence (DNA): TGTGCCAGCAGCTTTAGGGACTCCTCCAACACTGAAGCTTTCTTT.